This T cell receptor (beta chain) came from a study of T cell changes during pregnancy in multiple sclerosis. Germline V gives CDR1 SQVTM, CDR2 ANQGSEA. The CDR3 loop spans 12 amino acids. V dropped 1 base and J dropped 5 bases, with 9 bases sitting between them. Data came from immunoSEQ multiplex PCR; TCRdb stores just in-frame clones and leaves some out. The sample has about 43,000 clones, approximately 91% seen once. This receptor was obtained from a female donor with multiple sclerosis, enrolled in a pregnancy study. The rearrangement links TRBV29-1 to TRBJ2-7; D is unresolved. Sequencing used PBMCs (not recorded whether the cells were cultured). CDR3 coding DNA: TGCAGCGTTGAAGGACCCGCCCACGAGCAGTACTTC. Its translation is CSVEGPAHEQYF.